This T cell receptor (beta chain) was documented in a study of blood T cell repertoires in COVID-19. Trimming took off 5 bases at V and 0 bases at J, with 13 bases between the two ends. Per germline, CDR1 MNHNY and CDR2 SVGAGI (reference sequence). CDR3 length equals 15 residues. The protocol was immunoSEQ multiplex PCR, while the TCRdb copy is restricted to in-frame clones and leaves out a portion. This table holds some 200,000 clones, around nine tenths found once. Sequencing was performed on peripheral blood. The receptor was derived from a man aged 18 to 35 with active or convalescent COVID-19. The J gene is TRBJ1-1, the V gene TRBV6-6; D is undetermined. The CDR3 loop reads CASSDTTVMNTEAFF. CDR3 bases: TGTGCCAGCAGTGACACCACAGTAATGAACACTGAAGCTTTCTTT.